These 27 T cell receptor beta chains were sequenced from one sample in a study of human T cells and chemical hapten exposure. Time point defined: pre-sensitization, week 0. The treatment: therapeutic diphenylcyclopropenone sensitization with weekly scalp DPC. In TCRdb, the RACE reads were re-called with MiXCR into one record per CDR3 protein. Among 250,000 or so distinct CDR3 sequences listed, about 9% were seen once. Specimen: whole blood, collected in connection with sensitization to the hapten diphenylcyclopropenone (DPC). Receptors were obtained from a woman aged 40-49 years with alopecia areata. Some clones in this sample may be carry-over from other donors' samples.

This clonotype occurred a few times. The chain carries TRBV28 and TRBJ2-7; weak D call: TRBD2 (6 bases). Germline V lookup: CDR1 MDHEN, CDR2 SYDVKM. The ends were cut back, 11 bases at V and 7 bases at J, with 9 bases in the middle. The CDR3 loop spans 9 amino acids. CDR3: CAVGGEQYF. For the CDR3, the DNA is TGTGCCGTTGGGGGGGAGCAGTACTTC.

This clonotype occurred a few times. This rearrangement joins TRBV24-1 to TRBJ2-7, with D possibly being TRBD1 (5 bases). This CDR3 spans 12 amino acids. Germline V lookup: CDR1 KGHDR, CDR2 SFDVKD. Between the trimmed V and J ends, which lost 4 bases and 6 bases, there was a span of 9 bases. CDR3 sequence (DNA): TGTGCCACCAGTGAATATACAGGCGAGCAGTACTTC. Translating gives CATSEYTGEQYF.

This clonotype has only a few counts. This chain uses TRBV6-6 with TRBJ2-7, with D possibly being TRBD1 (5 bases). This CDR3 has 18 residues. Germline V gene sequence: CDR1 MNHNY, CDR2 SVGAGI (reference sequence). The V and J ends lost 0 bases and 0 bases respectively, with 18 bases between them. The CDR3 coding sequence is TGTGCCAGCAGTTACTCGAAAGGCCCGCCAGGGTCCTCCTACGAGCAGTACTTC. This codes for CASSYSKGPPGSSYEQYF.

This chain uses TRBV27 with TRBJ1-5; 9 bases line up with TRBD1. CDR1 and CDR2 from the germline V gene are MNHEY and SMNVEV (reference sequence). This CDR3 region has 20 residues. Germline trimming cut 5 bases from V and 5 bases from J; bases unmatched to any gene: 22. CDR3 coding DNA: TGTGCCAGCAGTAATTCGGGGTCGGGACAGGGCTTTCCTTATCATCAGCCCCAGCATTTT. This gives the protein CASSNSGSGQGFPYHQPQHF.

Ten or more counts support this clonotype. The rearrangement uses TRBV28 and TRBJ2-7; 8 bases match TRBD2. CDR1 is MDHEN, CDR2 SYDVKM, per germline. The junction had 11 bases not matched to a gene; V was cut back by 1 base and J by 0 bases. This CDR3 spans 18 amino acids. CDR3 DNA: TGTGCCAGCAGTTTATCCCCGGGACTAGGAACGAGCTCCTACGAGCAGTACTTC. This translates into CASSLSPGLGTSSYEQYF.

This clonotype was counted at least ten times. This chain uses TRBV5-1 with TRBJ2-7, with 8 bases fitting TRBD1. Germline V gene lookup returns CDR1 SGHRS and CDR2 YFSETQ. The CDR3 length is 13 residues. Trimming took 4 bases from V and 6 from J; bases not matched to a gene: 6. CDR3 sequence: CASSPGQGREQYF. For the CDR3, the DNA is TGCGCCAGCAGCCCCGGACAGGGACGCGAGCAGTACTTC.

V gene TRBV4-2 combines with J gene TRBJ2-7; 10 bases map to TRBD1. Per germline, CDR1 LGHNA and CDR2 YNFKEQ. The CDR3 totals 15 residues. The V segment lost 0 bases and the J segment 3 bases; nucleotides outside the gene matches: 2. The CDR3 DNA reads TGTGCCAGCAGCCAAGAGGGGACAGGGGTCTACGAGCAGTACTTC. Translating it yields CASSQEGTGVYEQYF.

Only a few counts were recorded for this clonotype. This sequence joins TRBV7-8 and TRBJ1-2, with unresolved D. The V and J ends lost 2 bases and 7 bases respectively, with 8 bases between them. From germline, CDR1 is SGHVS and CDR2 FQNEAQ. The CDR3 length is 12 residues. The CDR3: CASSLTGSGYTF. DNA for the CDR3: TGTGCCAGCAGCTTAACCGGATCTGGCTACACCTTC.

This clonotype has only a few counts. The chain's CDR3 is CASSYAFNSPLHF. The CDR3 DNA reads as TGTGCCAGCAGTTACGCGTTCAATTCACCCCTCCACTTT. This chain joins TRBV6-5 and TRBJ1-6; D remains unclear. This CDR3 contains 13 residues. CDR1 MNHEY and CDR2 SVGAGI come from the germline V gene. Between the trimmed V and J ends, which lost 2 bases and 7 bases, there was a span of 6 bases.

This clonotype was recorded a few times. The J gene is TRBJ1-3, the V gene TRBV28; TRBD1 matches at 7 bases. CDR1 and CDR2 (germline): MDHEN, SYDVKM. This CDR3 is built from 17 residues. Trimming removed 2 bases from V and 3 bases from J; junction bases left unmatched: 10. The CDR3 coding sequence is TGTGCCAGCAGTTTAGAGTATACAGGGGCTTATGGAAACACCATATATTTT. Its translation: CASSLEYTGAYGNTIYF.

The CDR3 DNA reads TGCAGTGCTGGCCGGCGGACAGGGAACTACGAGCAGTACTTC. This encodes CSAGRRTGNYEQYF. The rearrangement joins TRBV20-1 to TRBJ2-7; 8 positions match TRBD1. The ends lost 5 bases at V and 3 bases at J; junction bases unmatched: 9. Germline assignment: CDR1 DFQATT and CDR2 SNEGSKA (reference sequence). The CDR3 extends over 14 amino acids.

This clonotype was seen a few times. The J gene is TRBJ2-1, the V gene TRBV29-1; the match to TRBD1 covers 8 bases. The ends lost 7 bases at V and 9 bases at J; junction bases unmatched: 5. Germline CDR1 SQVTM, CDR2 ANQGSEA. The CDR3 covers 11 residues. CDR3 amino acids: CSGGQGLEQFF. For the CDR3, the DNA is TGCAGCGGTGGACAGGGCCTTGAGCAGTTCTTC.

The chain joins TRBV28 to TRBJ2-4, with a possible D match to TRBD2 (6 bases). CDR1 is MDHEN and CDR2 is SYDVKM in the germline V gene. The V and J ends lost 6 bases and 0 bases respectively, with 12 bases between them. The CDR3 is made up of 15 amino acids. CDR3 sequence: CASSPGVLAKNIQYF. In DNA form, the CDR3 reads TGTGCCAGCAGCCCGGGGGTGCTAGCCAAAAACATTCAGTACTTC.

Only a few counts were recorded for this clonotype. The genes are TRBV5-8 and TRBJ1-5, with no clear D. CDR1 is SGHTS and CDR2 is YDEGEE in the germline V gene. V lost 0 bases, J lost 3 bases, and 4 bases lay in between. The CDR3 totals 13 residues. CDR3 sequence (DNA): TGTGCCAGCAGCTTGGACAACAATCAGCCCCAGCATTTT. Translation: CASSLDNNQPQHF.

Many counts were recorded for this clonotype. This chain links TRBV5-1 with TRBJ2-1, with 12 positions matching TRBD2. Germline CDR1 SGHRS, CDR2 YFSETQ. The CDR3 is 17 residues long. J was trimmed by 4 bases and V by 3 bases; bases with no gene match: 8. The CDR3, as DNA: TGCGCCAGCAGCTCCCAACGTCTAGCGGGAGGGTACAATGAGCAGTTCTTC. The encoded protein is CASSSQRLAGGYNEQFF.

The gene calls are TRBV28 and TRBJ1-1, with 8 nucleotides matching TRBD1. The germline gives CDR1 MDHEN, CDR2 SYDVKM. V was pared by 5 bases and J by 5 bases, with 4 bases of the junction left unmatched. The CDR3 is made up of 13 amino acids. The CDR3 reads CASSVTGVTEAFF. CDR3 DNA: TGTGCCAGCAGTGTGACAGGGGTGACTGAAGCTTTCTTT.

In its sample, this clonotype was seen a few times. The chain employs TRBV21-1 and TRBJ2-1; the table's D gene call, TRBD2, was not cross checked with the DNA. TRBV21-1 counts as a pseudogene. The CDR3 runs 20 residues. The CDR3 DNA reads TGTGCCAGCGGCCCTGGGGGACTAGCGGGAGAAGGGAGCTCCTACAATGAGCAGTTCTTC. It translates to CASGPGGLAGEGSSYNEQFF.

The rearrangement links TRBV4-3 to TRBJ2-7; D uncertain. Germline loops: CDR1 LGHNA, CDR2 YSLEER. V was pared by 0 bases and J by 2 bases, with 11 bases between. The CDR3 has 15 residues. The CDR3 loop is CASSQDLARTYEQYF. The CDR3 DNA follows: TGCGCCAGCAGCCAAGACCTCGCTAGAACCTACGAGCAGTACTTC.

This clonotype was seen a few times. The chain joins TRBV7-2 to TRBJ2-1, with 13 bases matching TRBD2. Trimming removed 4 bases from V and 6 bases from J; junction bases left unmatched: 12. Germline-derived CDR1 and CDR2 are SGHTA and FQGNSA. CDR3 size: 18 residues. The CDR3 DNA is TGTGCCAGCAGCTACGGGACTAGCGGGGTCCTAAGAAGCAATGAGCAGTTCTTC. Its protein is CASSYGTSGVLRSNEQFF.

This clonotype was counted only a few times. The rearrangement joins TRBV6-5 to TRBJ1-5; D not resolved. The CDR3 is made up of 15 amino acids. CDR1 and CDR2 from the germline V gene are MNHEY and SVGAGI. Trimming stripped 0 bases from V and 3 bases from J, with 9 bases between. The CDR3 loop is CASSYSGNNNQPQHF. The CDR3 DNA sequence: TGTGCCAGCAGTTACTCCGGAAACAACAATCAGCCCCAGCATTTT.

In its sample, this clonotype was seen a few times. The V and J genes are TRBV6-1 and TRBJ1-4, with D uncertain. Germline CDR1 is MNHNS and CDR2 is SASEGT. This CDR3 contains 15 residues. Trimming took 6 bases from V and 8 from J, leaving 19 bases between them. This CDR3 reads CASRQDEIWSEKLFF. As DNA, the CDR3 is TGTGCCAGCAGGCAGGATGAGATCTGGTCGGAAAAACTGTTTTTT.

This clonotype was observed a few times. The rearrangement joins TRBV19 to TRBJ2-2; 8 bases align to TRBD2. The germline CDR1 and CDR2 sequences are LNHDA and SQIVND (reference sequence). CDR3 length: 15 residues. The V and J ends lost 2 bases and 6 bases, in that order; junction bases with no gene match: 5. Here the CDR3 reads CASSILAGTPGELFF. As DNA, the CDR3 is TGTGCCAGTAGTATATTAGCGGGAACCCCCGGGGAGCTGTTTTTT.

The sample holds a few counts of this clonotype. V usage is TRBV5-1 and J usage is TRBJ2-5; TRBD1 agrees at 7 bases. The CDR3 consists of 15 residues. In germline, CDR1 is SGHRS, CDR2 YFSETQ. J gave up 2 bases and V 6 bases, and 10 bases lay outside the gene matches. The CDR3 sequence is CASTFGQVTQETQYF. The CDR3 DNA reads TGCGCCAGCACCTTTGGACAGGTGACTCAAGAGACCCAGTACTTC.

This clonotype showed up many times. The chain combines TRBV5-1 with TRBJ1-1; D uncertain. Germline-derived CDR1 and CDR2 are SGHRS and YFSETQ. V dropped 1 base and J dropped 0 bases, with 10 bases sitting between them. The CDR3 sequence is 15 residues long. CDR3 coding DNA: TGCGCCAGCAGCTTGCTTGCGAACATGAACACTGAAGCTTTCTTT. Protein product: CASSLLANMNTEAFF.

This clonotype was detected many times. The chain employs TRBV10-3 and TRBJ2-1; 7 bases match TRBD2. The CDR3 runs 15 residues. The germline CDR1 and CDR2 sequences are ENHRY and SYGVKD. Unmatched junction bases numbered 11, after V lost 5 bases and J lost 7 bases. CDR3 sequence: CAISQIAGEGNEQFF. CDR3 coding DNA: TGTGCCATCAGTCAGATAGCGGGTGAAGGGAATGAGCAGTTCTTC.

This chain joins TRBV6-6 and TRBJ2-1; D not resolved. The V gene lost 5 bases and the J gene lost 7 bases, with 12 bases spanning the gap. Per germline, CDR1 MNHNY and CDR2 SVGAGI (reference sequence). The CDR3 has 13 residues. CDR3 sequence reads: CASSTPGENEQFF. CDR3 DNA sequence: TGTGCCAGCAGTACCCCCGGAGAGAATGAGCAGTTCTTC.

The chain couples TRBV20-1 to TRBJ1-1; D is undetermined. The CDR3 loop spans 14 amino acids. Trimming left V 3 bases short and J 10 bases short, with 21 bases between. The germline CDR1 and CDR2 sequences are DFQATT and SNEGSKA (reference sequence). CDR3: CSARAQIGPAGAFF. The CDR3 nucleotides are TGCAGTGCTAGGGCACAGATAGGCCCTGCGGGAGCTTTCTTT.